This T cell receptor beta chain was sequenced during a study of blood T cell repertoires in COVID-19. Germline CDR1 is SGHRS and CDR2 is YFSETQ. This CDR3 spans 13 amino acids. V trimming: 8 bases; J trimming: 5 bases; junction bases outside the gene matches: 6. Some clones are missing from TCRdb's copy, which holds only in-frame ones; the method was immunoSEQ multiplex PCR. Of 230,000 or so clones detected, 87% appear once; the ten largest clones hold 1.9%. The chain links TRBV5-1 to TRBJ2-5, with 10 positions matching TRBD1. The sample was peripheral blood. The sequence was collected from a man aged 40-55 years with active or convalescent COVID-19. CDR3 sequence reads: CASTRQGAETQYF. The CDR3 DNA reads as TGCGCCAGTACCCGACAGGGGGCTGAGACCCAGTACTTC.